This T cell receptor (beta chain) was identified during a study of cytotoxic CD8 clonotypes in ibrutinib-treated CLL. The V gene's germline CDR1 is SGHNT and CDR2 YENEEA. The CDR3 is made up of 15 amino acids. V dropped 4 bases and J dropped 2 bases, with 12 bases sitting between them. Sequenced by immunoSEQ multiplex PCR; TCRdb stores in-frame clones only, minus some. The table records about 150,000 clones, roughly three quarters of them present only once. A few counts support this clone. V usage is TRBV11-3 and J usage is TRBJ1-5; D is ambiguous. The specimen comprised PBMCs, sampled after 12 months of ibrutinib treatment. This clonotype was sampled from a human donor with chronic lymphocytic leukemia. The CDR3 DNA follows: TGTGCCAGCAGCTCCCGTTCTCGGGGCAATCAGCCCCAGCATTTT. Its protein is CASSSRSRGNQPQHF.